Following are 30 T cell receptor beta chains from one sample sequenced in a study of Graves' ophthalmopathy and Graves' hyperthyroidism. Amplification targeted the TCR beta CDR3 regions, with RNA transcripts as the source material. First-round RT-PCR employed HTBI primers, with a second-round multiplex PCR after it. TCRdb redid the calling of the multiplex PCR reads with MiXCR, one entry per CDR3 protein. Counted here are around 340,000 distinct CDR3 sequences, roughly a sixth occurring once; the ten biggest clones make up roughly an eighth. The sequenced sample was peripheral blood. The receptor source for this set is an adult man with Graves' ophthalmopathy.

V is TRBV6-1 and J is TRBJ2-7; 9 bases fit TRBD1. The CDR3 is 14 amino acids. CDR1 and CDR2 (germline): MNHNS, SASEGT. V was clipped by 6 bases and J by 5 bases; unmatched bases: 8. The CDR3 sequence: CASRDGTGLHEQYF. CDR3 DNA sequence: TGTGCCAGCAGAGACGGGACAGGGCTCCACGAGCAGTACTTC.

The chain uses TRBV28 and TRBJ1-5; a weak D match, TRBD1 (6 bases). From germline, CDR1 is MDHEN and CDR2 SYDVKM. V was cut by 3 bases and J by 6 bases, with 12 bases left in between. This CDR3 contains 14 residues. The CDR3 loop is CASSLGAHSQPQHF. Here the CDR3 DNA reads TGTGCCAGCAGTTTGGGGGCACATTCTCAGCCCCAGCATTTT.

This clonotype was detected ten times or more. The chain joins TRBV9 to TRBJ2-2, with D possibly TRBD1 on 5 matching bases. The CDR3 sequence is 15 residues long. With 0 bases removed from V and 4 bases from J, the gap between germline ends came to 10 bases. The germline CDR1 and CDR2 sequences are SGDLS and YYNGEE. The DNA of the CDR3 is TGTGCCAGCAGCGTAGCTACTCAGGGCACCGGGGAGCTGTTTTTT. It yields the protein CASSVATQGTGELFF. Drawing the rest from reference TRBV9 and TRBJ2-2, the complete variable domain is DSGVTQTPKHLITATGQRVTLRCSPRSGDLSVYWYQQSLDQGLQFLIQYYNGEERAKGNILERFSAQQFPDLHSELNLSSLELGDSALYFCASSVATQGTGELFFGEGSRLTVL.

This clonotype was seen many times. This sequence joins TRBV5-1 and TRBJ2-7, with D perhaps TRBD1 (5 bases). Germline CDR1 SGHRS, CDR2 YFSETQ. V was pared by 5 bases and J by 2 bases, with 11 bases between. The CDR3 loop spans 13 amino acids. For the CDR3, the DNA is TGCGCCAGCAGTGCCAGGGTGACCTACGAGCAGTACTTC. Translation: CASSARVTYEQYF.

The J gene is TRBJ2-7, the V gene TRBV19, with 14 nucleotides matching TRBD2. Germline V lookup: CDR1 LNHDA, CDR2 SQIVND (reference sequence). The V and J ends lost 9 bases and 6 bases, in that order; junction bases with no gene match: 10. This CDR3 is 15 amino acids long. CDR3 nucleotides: TGTGCCAGCAAGGGACTAGCGGGAGCCGGTGCCGAGCAGTACTTC. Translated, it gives CASKGLAGAGAEQYF. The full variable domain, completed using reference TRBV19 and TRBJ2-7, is DGGITQSPKYLFRKEGQNVTLSCEQNLNHDAMYWYRQDPGQGLRLIYYSQIVNDFQKGDIAEGYSVSREKKESFPLTVTSAQKNPTAFYLCASKGLAGAGAEQYFGPGTRLTVT.

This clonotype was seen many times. CDR3 in amino acids: CATSRERAGVSNQPQHF. CDR3 bases: TGTGCCACCAGCAGAGAACGAGCGGGCGTCAGCAATCAGCCCCAGCATTTT. The chain has TRBV15 and TRBJ1-5; the D is unclear. Germline CDR1 and CDR2: LNHNV and YYDKDF (reference sequence). The ends were cut back, 0 bases at V and 1 base at J, with 13 bases in the middle. This CDR3 spans 17 amino acids.

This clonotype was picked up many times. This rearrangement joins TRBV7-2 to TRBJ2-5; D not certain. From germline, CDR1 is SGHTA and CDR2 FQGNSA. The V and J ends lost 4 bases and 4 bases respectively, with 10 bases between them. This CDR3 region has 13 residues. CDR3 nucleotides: TGTGCCAGCAGCTCGCAACATCGAGAGACCCAGTACTTC. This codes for CASSSQHRETQYF.

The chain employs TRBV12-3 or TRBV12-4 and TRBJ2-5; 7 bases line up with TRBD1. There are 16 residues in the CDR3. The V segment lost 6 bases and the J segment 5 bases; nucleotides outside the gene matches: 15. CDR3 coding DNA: TGTGCCAGCAGCAGTCTAAACAGGGGTGGTCAGGAGACCCAGTACTTC. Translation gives CASSSLNRGGQETQYF.

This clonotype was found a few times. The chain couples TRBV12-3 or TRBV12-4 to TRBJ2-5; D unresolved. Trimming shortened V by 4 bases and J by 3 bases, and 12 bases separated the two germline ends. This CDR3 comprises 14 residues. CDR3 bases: TGTGCCAGCAGTTCCCCCGGGCGTGAAGAGACCCAGTACTTC. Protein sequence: CASSSPGREETQYF.

Here the CDR3 reads CASSARELADGNYEQYF. The CDR3 coding sequence is TGTGCCAGCAGCGCTCGCGAACTAGCGGATGGAAACTACGAGCAGTACTTC. The V call is TRBV9, the J call TRBJ2-7; 8 positions agree with TRBD2. The CDR3 spans 17 residues. CDR1 SGDLS and CDR2 YYNGEE come from the germline V gene. With V trimmed by 3 bases and J by 3 bases, 14 bases remained unmatched. The full variable domain, rest sourced from reference TRBV9 and TRBJ2-7, is DSGVTQTPKHLITATGQRVTLRCSPRSGDLSVYWYQQSLDQGLQFLIQYYNGEERAKGNILERFSAQQFPDLHSELNLSSLELGDSALYFCASSARELADGNYEQYFGPGTRLTVT.

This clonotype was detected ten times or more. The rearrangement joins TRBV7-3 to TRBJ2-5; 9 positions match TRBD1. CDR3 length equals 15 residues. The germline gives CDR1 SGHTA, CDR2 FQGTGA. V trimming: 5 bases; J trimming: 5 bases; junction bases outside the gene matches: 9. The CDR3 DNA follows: TGTGCCAGCAGCCCTTACAGGGGGCGCCTGGAGACCCAGTACTTC. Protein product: CASSPYRGRLETQYF.

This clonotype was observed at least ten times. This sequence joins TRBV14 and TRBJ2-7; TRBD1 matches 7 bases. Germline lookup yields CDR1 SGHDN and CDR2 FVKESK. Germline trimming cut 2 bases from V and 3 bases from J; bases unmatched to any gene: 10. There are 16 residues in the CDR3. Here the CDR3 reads CASSQYERQGFYEQYF. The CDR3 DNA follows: TGTGCCAGCAGCCAATATGAGAGACAGGGTTTCTACGAGCAGTACTTC.

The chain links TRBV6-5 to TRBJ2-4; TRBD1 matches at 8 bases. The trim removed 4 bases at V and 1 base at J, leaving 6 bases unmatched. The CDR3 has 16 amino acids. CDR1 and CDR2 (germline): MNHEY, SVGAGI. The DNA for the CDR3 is TGTGCCAGCAGTTCCAGACAGGGGATGGCCAAAAACATTCAGTACTTC. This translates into CASSSRQGMAKNIQYF.

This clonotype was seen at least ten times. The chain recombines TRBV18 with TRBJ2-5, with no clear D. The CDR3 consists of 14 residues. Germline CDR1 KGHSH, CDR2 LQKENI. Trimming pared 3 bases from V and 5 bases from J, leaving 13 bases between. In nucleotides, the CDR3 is TGTGCCAGCTCACCTTCCGGGTCGGCGGAGACCCAGTACTTC. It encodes CASSPSGSAETQYF.

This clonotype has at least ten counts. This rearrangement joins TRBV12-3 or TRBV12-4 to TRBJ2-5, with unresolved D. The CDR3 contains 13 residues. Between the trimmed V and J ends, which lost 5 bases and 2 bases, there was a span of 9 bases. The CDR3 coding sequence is TGTGCCAGCAGTGGAGACCCACAAGAGACCCAGTACTTC. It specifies CASSGDPQETQYF.

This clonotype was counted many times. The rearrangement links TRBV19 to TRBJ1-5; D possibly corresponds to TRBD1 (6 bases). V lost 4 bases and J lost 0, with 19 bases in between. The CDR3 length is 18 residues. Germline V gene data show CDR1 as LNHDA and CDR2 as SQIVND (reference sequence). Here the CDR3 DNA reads TGTGCCAGTAGTAGCTTACTCCGGGACACCTATAGCAATCAGCCCCAGCATTTT. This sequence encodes CASSSLLRDTYSNQPQHF.

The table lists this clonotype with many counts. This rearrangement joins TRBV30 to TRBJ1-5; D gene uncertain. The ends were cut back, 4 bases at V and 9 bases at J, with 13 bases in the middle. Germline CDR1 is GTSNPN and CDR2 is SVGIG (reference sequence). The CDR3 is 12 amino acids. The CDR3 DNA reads TGTGCCTGGACGGAGGGTGTGGGGCCCCAGCATTTT. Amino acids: CAWTEGVGPQHF.

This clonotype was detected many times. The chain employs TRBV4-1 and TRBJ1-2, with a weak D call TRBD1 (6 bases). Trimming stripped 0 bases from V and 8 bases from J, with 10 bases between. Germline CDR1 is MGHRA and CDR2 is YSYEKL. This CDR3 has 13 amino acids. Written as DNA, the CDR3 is TGCGCCAGCAGCCAAGATTCCGGGGGCGGCTACACCTTC. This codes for CASSQDSGGGYTF.

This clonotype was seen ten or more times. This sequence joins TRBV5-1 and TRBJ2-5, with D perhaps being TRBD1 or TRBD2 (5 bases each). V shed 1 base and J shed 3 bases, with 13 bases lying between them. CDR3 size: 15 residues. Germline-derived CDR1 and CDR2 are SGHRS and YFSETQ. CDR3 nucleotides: TGCGCCAGCAGCTTGACGTTGAGGGGCGAAGAGACCCAGTACTTC. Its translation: CASSLTLRGEETQYF.

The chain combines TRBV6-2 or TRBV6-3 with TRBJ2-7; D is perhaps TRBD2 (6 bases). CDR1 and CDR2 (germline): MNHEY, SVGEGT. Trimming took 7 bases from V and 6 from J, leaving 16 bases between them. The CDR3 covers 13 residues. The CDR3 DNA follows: TGTGCCAGCAAAAATGGAGGGGCTGGCGAGCAGTACTTC. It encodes CASKNGGAGEQYF.

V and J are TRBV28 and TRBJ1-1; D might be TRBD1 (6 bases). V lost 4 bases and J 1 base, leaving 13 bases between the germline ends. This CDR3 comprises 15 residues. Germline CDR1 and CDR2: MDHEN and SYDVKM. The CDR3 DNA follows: TGTGCCAGCAGTTGGGGGCCAGGATCGAACACTGAAGCTTTCTTT. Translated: CASSWGPGSNTEAFF.

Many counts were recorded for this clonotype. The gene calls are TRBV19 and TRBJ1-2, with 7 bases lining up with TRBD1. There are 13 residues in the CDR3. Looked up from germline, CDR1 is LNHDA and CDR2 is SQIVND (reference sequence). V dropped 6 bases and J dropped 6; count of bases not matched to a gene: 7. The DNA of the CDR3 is TGTGCCAGTAGCACAGACAGGGTAAATGGCTACACCTTC. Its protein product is CASSTDRVNGYTF.

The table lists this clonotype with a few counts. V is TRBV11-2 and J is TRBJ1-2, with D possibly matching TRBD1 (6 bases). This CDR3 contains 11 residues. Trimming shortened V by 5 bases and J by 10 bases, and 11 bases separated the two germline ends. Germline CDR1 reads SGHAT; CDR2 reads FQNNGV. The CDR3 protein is CASSPGQTYTF. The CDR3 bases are TGTGCCAGCAGCCCTGGACAGACCTACACCTTC.

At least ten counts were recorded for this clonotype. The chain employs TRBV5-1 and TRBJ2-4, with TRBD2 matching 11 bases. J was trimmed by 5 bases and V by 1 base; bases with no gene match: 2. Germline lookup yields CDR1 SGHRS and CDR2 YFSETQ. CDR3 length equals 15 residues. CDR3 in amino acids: CASSLTSGRENIQYF. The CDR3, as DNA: TGCGCCAGCAGCTTGACTAGCGGGAGAGAAAACATTCAGTACTTC.

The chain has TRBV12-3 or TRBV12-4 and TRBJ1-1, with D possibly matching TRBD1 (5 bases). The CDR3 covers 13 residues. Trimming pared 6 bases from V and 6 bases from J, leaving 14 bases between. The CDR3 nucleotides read TGTGCCAGCAGCGCCTTACCGGGGCCTGAAGCTTTCTTT. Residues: CASSALPGPEAFF.

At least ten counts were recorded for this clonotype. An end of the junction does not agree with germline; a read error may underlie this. The CDR3 DNA sequence: TGTGCCAGCAATTTGGATGGGGAGAACACTGAAGCTCTCTTT. Amino acid sequence: CASNLDGENTEALF. The chain couples TRBV12-3 or TRBV12-4 to TRBJ1-1; D gene ambiguous. This CDR3 region has 14 residues.

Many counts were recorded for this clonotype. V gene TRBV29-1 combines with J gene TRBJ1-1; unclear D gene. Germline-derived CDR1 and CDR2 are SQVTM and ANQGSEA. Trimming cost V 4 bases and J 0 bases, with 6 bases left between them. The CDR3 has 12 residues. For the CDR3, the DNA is TGCAGCGTTGCCAGAATGAACACTGAAGCTTTCTTT. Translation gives CSVARMNTEAFF.

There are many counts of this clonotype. CDR3 residues: CSVRTASYEQYF. The CDR3 bases are TGCAGCGTAAGGACAGCCTCCTACGAGCAGTACTTC. The chain couples TRBV29-1 to TRBJ2-7, with D perhaps matching TRBD1 (6 bases). V was shortened by 6 bases and J by 0 bases, with 9 bases between the two germline ends. CDR1 and CDR2 from the germline V gene are SQVTM and ANQGSEA. There are 12 residues in the CDR3.

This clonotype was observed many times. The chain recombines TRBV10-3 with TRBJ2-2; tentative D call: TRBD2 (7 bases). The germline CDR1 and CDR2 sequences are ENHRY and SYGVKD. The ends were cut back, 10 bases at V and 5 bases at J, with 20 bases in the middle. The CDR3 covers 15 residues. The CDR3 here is CATGEGGAETGELFF. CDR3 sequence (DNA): TGTGCCACCGGGGAGGGGGGGGCCGAAACCGGGGAGCTGTTTTTT.

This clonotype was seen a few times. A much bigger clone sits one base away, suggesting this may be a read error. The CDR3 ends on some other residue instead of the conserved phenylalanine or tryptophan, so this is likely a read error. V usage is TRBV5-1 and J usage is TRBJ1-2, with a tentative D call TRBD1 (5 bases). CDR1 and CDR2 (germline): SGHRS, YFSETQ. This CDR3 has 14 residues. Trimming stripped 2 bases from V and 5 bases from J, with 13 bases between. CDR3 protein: CASSLTRGGYGYTI. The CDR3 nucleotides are TGCGCCAGCAGCTTAACAAGGGGAGGGTATGGCTACACCATC.